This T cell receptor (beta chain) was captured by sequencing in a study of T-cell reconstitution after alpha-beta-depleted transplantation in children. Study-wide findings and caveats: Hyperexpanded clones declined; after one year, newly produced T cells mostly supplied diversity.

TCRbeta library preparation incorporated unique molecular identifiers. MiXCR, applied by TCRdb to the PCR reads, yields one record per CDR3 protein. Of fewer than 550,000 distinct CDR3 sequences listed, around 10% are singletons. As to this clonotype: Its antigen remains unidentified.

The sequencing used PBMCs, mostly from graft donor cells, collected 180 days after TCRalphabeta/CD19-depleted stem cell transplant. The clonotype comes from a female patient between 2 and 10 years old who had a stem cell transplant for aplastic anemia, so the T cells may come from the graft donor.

The CDR3 sequence: CATSRDRGSGQPQHF. CDR3 nucleotides: TGTGCCACCAGCAGAGATAGGGGCTCAGGTCAGCCCCAGCATTTT. This sequence joins TRBV15 and TRBJ1-5, with a possible D match to TRBD1 (5 bases). V was shortened by 0 bases and J by 6 bases, with 12 bases between the two germline ends. CDR1 is LNHNV and CDR2 is YYDKDF in the germline V gene (reference sequence). This CDR3 has 15 residues.